The entry below gives a single TCR beta chain sequence along with its context. Its cognate antigen is unknown. At one of its ends the junction is not consistent with the germline gene, which may arise from a read error. This CDR3 region has 14 residues. Germline V gene lookup returns CDR1 DFQATT and CDR2 SNEGSKA (reference sequence). The sample is drawn from a study of identical twins. The study's findings and limits: High-abundance cord blood beta clonotypes had fewer insertions; memory repertoires showed none. Sequences that were out-of-frame, alpha and twin-shared displayed an excess of low generation probability. Among monozygotic twins, out-of-frame TCR alpha sharing exceeded what models predicted. Possibly, invariant MAIT and iNKT cells partly confounded zero-insertion analyses.

Each CDR3 protein gets one entry after TCRdb re-called the 5' RACE reads with MiXCR. In the table there are about 260,000 distinct CDR3 sequences, around 7% of which are singletons. The same sample was also studied in work on yellow fever vaccine responses in identical twins.

This TCR derives from a woman aged 18-35 years in good health. The rearrangement uses TRBV20-1 and TRBJ1-1; 8 bases align to TRBD1. Sequenced: memory (CD45RO+) T cells sorted from blood. CDR3 nucleotides: TGCTGTGCTAGAGATCAGGGGGCCGCCGGATCGGCTTTCTTT. It is translated as CCARDQGAAGSAFF.